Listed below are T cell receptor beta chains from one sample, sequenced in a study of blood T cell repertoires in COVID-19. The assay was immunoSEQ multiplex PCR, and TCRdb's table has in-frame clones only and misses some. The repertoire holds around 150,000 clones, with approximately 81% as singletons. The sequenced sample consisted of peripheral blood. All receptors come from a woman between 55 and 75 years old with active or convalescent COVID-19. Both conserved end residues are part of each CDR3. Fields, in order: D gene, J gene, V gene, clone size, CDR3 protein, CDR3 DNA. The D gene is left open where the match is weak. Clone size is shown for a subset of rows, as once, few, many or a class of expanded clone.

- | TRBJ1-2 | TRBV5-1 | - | CASSLDRPGLINYGYTF | TGCGCCAGCAGCTTGGATCGCCCGGGACTGATTAACTATGGCTACACCTTC
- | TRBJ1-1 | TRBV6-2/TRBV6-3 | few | CASSYSLSEAFF | TGTGCCAGCAGTTACAGTCTCAGTGAAGCTTTCTTT
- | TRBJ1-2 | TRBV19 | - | CASSMSHDYGYTF | TGTGCCAGTAGTATGTCACACGACTATGGCTACACCTTC
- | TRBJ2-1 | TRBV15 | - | CATSRSGTYNEQFF | TGTGCCACCAGCAGATCCGGGACTTACAATGAGCAGTTCTTC
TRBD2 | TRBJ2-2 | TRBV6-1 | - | CASSVAPPGGSIGELFF | TGTGCCAGCAGTGTCGCTCCGCCGGGAGGATCAATCGGGGAGCTGTTTTTT
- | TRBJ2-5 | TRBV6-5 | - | CASSFQYRQPGETQYF | TGTGCCAGCAGTTTTCAATACCGACAGCCTGGGGAGACCCAGTACTTC
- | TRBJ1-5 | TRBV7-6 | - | CASSLGGGAADQPQHF | TGTGCCAGCAGCTTAGGGGGAGGGGCAGCCGATCAGCCCCAGCATTTT
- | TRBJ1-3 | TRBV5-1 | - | CASSLIGPGAGNTIYF | TGCGCCAGCAGCTTGATTGGCCCAGGGGCAGGAAACACCATATATTTT
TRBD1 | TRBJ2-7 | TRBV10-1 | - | CARTGYTSYEQYF | TGCGCCAGGACAGGGTACACTTCCTACGAGCAGTACTTC
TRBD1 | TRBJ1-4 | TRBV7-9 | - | CASSYRQGKLFF | TGTGCCAGCAGCTATCGACAGGGGAAACTGTTTTTT
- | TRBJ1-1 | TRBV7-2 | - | CASSLALGVNTEAFF | TGTGCCAGCAGCTTAGCGCTAGGGGTGAACACTGAAGCTTTCTTT
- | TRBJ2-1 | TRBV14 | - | CASSHSRRFAKSSYNEQFF | TGTGCCAGCAGCCATAGTCGGCGGTTTGCCAAAAGCTCCTACAATGAGCAGTTCTTC
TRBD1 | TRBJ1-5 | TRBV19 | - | CASRRQGTSNQPQHF | TGTGCCAGTAGACGACAGGGTACTAGCAATCAGCCCCAGCATTTT
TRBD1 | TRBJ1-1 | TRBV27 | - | CASSFGTGINPNTEAFF | TGTGCCAGCAGTTTCGGGACAGGGATTAACCCGAACACTGAAGCTTTCTTT
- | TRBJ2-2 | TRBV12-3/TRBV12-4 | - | CASSFQGPGELFF | TGTGCCAGCAGTTTTCAGGGTCCCGGGGAGCTGTTTTTT
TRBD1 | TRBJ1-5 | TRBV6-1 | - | CASSDRQGGNQPQHF | TGTGCCAGCAGTGATCGGCAGGGGGGCAATCAGCCCCAGCATTTT
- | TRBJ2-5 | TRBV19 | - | CASARGQETQYF | TGTGCCAGTGCACGGGGACAAGAGACCCAGTACTTC
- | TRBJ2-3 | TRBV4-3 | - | CASSQGAQGTDTQYF | TGCGCCAGCAGCCAAGGAGCACAGGGCACAGATACGCAGTATTTT
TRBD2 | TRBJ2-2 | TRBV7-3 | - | CASSLSASGSIITGELFF | TGTGCCAGCAGCTTATCGGCTAGCGGGAGTATCATCACCGGGGAGCTGTTTTTT
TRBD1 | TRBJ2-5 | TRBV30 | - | CATGQGMSGSQETQYF | TGTGCTACGGGACAGGGAATGAGTGGGAGCCAAGAGACCCAGTACTTC
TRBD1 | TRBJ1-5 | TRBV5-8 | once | CASSQDRGGDNQPQHF | TGTGCCAGCAGCCAGGACAGGGGTGGGGACAATCAGCCCCAGCATTTT
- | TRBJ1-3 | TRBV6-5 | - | CASSYSGSSSGNTIYF | TGTGCCAGCAGTTACTCCGGGAGCAGCTCTGGAAACACCATATATTTT
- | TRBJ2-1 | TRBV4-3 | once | CASSQDRGREQFF | TGCGCCAGCAGCCAAGATCGCGGGCGGGAGCAGTTCTTC
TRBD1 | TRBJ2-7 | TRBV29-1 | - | CSVEGTGGTYEQYF | TGCAGCGTTGAAGGGACAGGGGGTACGTACGAGCAGTACTTC
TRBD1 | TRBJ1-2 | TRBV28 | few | CASSFTGGGYGYTF | TGTGCCAGCAGTTTTACAGGGGGGGGCTATGGCTACACCTTC
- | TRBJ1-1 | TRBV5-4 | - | CASSLQLASTEAFF | TGTGCCAGCAGCCTACAGCTTGCCTCCACTGAAGCTTTCTTT
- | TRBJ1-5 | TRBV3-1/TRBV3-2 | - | CASSQDRGAGQPQHF | TGTGCCAGCAGCCAAGATCGGGGGGCCGGTCAGCCCCAGCATTTT
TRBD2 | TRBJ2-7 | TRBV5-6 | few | CASRWEGRGASYEQYF | TGTGCCAGCAGGTGGGAGGGGCGAGGGGCTTCCTACGAGCAGTACTTC
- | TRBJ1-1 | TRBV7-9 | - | CASSVGGQNTEAFF | TGTGCCAGCAGTGTTGGAGGGCAGAACACTGAAGCTTTCTTT
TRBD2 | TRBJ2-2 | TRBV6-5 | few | CASSPGASGTGELFF | TGTGCCAGCAGCCCCGGCGCTAGCGGAACCGGGGAGCTGTTTTTT
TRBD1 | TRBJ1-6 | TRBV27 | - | CASSPMTGGGSPLHF | TGTGCCAGCAGTCCGATGACAGGGGGCGGTTCACCCCTCCACTTT
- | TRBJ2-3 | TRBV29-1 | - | CSVEIPLARDTDTQYF | TGCAGCGTTGAAATTCCTCTAGCGAGAGACACAGATACGCAGTATTTT
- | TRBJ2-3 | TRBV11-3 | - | CASSSRDTQYF | TGTGCCAGCAGCTCTAGGGATACGCAGTATTTT
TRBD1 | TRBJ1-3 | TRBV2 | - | CASSPGQKNSGNTIYF | TGTGCCAGCAGTCCGGGACAGAAAAACTCTGGAAACACCATATATTTT
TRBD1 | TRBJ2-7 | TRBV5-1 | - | CASSPEGQGTYEQYF | TGCGCCAGCAGCCCCGAAGGACAGGGGACATACGAGCAGTACTTC
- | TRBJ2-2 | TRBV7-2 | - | CASSFRTNTGELFF | TGTGCCAGCAGCTTTCGTACGAACACCGGGGAGCTGTTTTTT